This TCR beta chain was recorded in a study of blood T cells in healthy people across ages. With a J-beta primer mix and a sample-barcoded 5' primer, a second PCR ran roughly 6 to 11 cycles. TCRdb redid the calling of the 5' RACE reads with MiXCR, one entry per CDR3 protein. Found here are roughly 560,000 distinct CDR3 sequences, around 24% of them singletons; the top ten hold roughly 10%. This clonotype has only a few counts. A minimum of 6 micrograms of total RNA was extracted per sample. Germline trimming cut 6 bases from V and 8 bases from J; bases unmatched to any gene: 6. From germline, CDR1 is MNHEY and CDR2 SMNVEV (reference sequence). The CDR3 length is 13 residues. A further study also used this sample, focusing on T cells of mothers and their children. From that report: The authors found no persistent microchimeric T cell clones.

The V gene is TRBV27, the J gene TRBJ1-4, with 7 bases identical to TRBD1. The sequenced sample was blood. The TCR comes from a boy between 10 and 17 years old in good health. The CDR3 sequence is CASRRQGGEKLFF. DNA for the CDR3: TGTGCCAGCAGAAGACAGGGAGGGGAAAAACTGTTTTTT. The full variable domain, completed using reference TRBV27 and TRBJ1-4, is EAQVTQNPRYLITVTGKKLTVTCSQNMNHEYMSWYRQDPGLGLRQIYYSMNVEVTDKGDVPEGYKVSRKEKRNFPLILESPSPNQTSLYFCASRRQGGEKLFFGSGTQLSVL.